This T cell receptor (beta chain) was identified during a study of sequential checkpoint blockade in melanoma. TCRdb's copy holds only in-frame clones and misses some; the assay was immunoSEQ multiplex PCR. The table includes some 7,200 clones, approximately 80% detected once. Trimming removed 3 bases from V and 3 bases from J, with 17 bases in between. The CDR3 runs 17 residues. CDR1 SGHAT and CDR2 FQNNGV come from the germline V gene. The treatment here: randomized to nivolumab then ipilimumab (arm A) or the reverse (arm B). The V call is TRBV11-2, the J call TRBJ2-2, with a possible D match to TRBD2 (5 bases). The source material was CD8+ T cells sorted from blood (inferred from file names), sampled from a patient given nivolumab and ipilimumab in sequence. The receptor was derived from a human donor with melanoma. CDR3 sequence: CASSLQETIWDTGELFF. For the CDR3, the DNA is TGTGCCAGCAGCTTGCAGGAGACTATATGGGACACCGGGGAGCTGTTTTTT.